Here is one T cell receptor (beta chain) with its context. What it binds is not known. This sample is part of a study of shared clonotypes between healthy human individuals. Study-level points and caveats: Naive CD4 clonotypes overlapped across several donors at about 5.3%.

This table comes from immunoSEQ multiplex PCR, and its TCRdb copy is limited to in-frame clones, with some not included. The sample records 550,000 to 800,000 clones, roughly 70% being singletons. The CDR3 runs 14 residues. Trimming took 7 bases from V and 8 from J, leaving 20 bases between them. The V gene's germline CDR1 is SGDLS and CDR2 YYNGEE. The clonotype was recovered from a woman aged 25 to 39 in good health. Sequencing used memory CD4+ T cells sorted from blood. Subset meaning: CD45RA-negative fraction. The chain couples TRBV9 to TRBJ2-3, with D perhaps being TRBD1 or TRBD2 (5 bases each). CDR3 loop: CASGGGSLVVTQYF. In DNA form, the CDR3 reads TGTGCCAGCGGGGGTGGGAGCCTAGTGGTTACGCAGTATTTT.